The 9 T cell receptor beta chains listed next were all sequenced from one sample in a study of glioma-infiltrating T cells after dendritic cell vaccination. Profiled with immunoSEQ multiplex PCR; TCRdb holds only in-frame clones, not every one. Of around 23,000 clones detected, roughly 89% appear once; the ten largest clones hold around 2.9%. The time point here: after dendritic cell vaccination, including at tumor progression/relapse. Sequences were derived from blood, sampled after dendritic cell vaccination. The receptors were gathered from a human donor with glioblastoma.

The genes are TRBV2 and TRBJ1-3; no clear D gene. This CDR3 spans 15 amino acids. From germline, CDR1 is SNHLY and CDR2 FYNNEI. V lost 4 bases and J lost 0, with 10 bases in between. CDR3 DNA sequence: TGTGCCAGCAGTGCGGAGCTCTACTCTGGAAACACCATATATTTT. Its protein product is CASSAELYSGNTIYF.

The CDR3: CASKAGRRHNQPQHF. DNA for the CDR3: TGTGCCAGCAAGGCGGGGCGGCGGCACAATCAGCCCCAGCATTTT. The gene calls are TRBV6-5 and TRBJ1-5, with a possible D match to TRBD1 (5 bases). Trimming stripped 7 bases from V and 3 bases from J, with 16 bases between. Germline V gene sequence: CDR1 MNHEY, CDR2 SVGAGI. The CDR3 covers 15 residues.

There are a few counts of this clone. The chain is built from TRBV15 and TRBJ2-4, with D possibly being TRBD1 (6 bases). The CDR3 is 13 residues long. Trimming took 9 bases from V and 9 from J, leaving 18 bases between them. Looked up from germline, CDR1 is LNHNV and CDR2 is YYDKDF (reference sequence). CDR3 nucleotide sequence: TGTGCCACTACTCAGGGGCAGGGCGGCATTCAGTACTTC. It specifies CATTQGQGGIQYF. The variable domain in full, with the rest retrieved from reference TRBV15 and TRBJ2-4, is DAMVIQNPRYQVTQFGKPVTLSCSQTLNHNVMYWYQQKSSQAPKLLFHYYDKDFNNEADTPDNFQSRRPNTSFCFLDIRSPGLGDTAMYLCATTQGQGGIQYFGAGTRLSVL.

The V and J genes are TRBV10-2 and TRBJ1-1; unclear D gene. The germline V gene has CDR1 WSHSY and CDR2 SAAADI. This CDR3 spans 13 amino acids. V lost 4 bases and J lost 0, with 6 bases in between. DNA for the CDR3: TGCGCCAGCAGTGGGGGAGTGAACACTGAAGCTTTCTTT. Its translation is CASSGGVNTEAFF.

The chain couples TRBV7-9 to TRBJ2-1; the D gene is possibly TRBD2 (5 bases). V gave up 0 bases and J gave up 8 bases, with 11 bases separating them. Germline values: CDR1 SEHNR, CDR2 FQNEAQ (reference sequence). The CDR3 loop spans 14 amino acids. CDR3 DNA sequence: TGTGCCAGCAGCTTAGCGCGAGGGTTAGATGAGCAGTTCTTC. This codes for CASSLARGLDEQFF.

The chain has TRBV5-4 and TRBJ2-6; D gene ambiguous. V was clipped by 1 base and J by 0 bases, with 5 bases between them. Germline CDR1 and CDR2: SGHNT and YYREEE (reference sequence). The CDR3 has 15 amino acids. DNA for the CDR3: TGTGCCAGCAGCTTGTCGGGCTCTGGGGCCAACGTCCTGACTTTC. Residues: CASSLSGSGANVLTF.

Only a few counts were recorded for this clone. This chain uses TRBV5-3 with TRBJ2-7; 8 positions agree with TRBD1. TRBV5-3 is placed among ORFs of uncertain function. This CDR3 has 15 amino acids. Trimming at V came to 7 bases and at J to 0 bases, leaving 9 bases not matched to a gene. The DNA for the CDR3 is TGTGCCAGAGAGCGACAGGGGCCAAGCTCCTACGAGCAGTACTTC. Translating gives CARERQGPSSYEQYF.

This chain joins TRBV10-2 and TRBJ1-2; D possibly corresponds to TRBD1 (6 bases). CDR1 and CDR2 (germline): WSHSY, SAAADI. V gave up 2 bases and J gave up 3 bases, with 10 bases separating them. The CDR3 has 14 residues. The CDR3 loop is CASSETGRDYGYTF. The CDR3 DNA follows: TGCGCCAGCAGTGAGACAGGGAGGGACTATGGCTACACCTTC.

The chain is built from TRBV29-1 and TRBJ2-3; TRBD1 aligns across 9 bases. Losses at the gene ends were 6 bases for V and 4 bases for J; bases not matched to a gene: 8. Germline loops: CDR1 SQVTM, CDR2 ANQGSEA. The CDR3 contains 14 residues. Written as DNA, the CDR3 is TGCAGCGTCGGCGGACAGGGGCGGGCAGATACGCAGTATTTT. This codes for CSVGGQGRADTQYF.